These T cell receptor beta chains were read from a single sample in a study of early stage breast cancer tumors. The repertoire was sequenced with immunoSEQ multiplex PCR; TCRdb's copy has only in-frame clones and lacks some. This sample has about 69,000 clones; 65% to 85% occur once, and the top ten carry about 4.8%. Sequencing was done on a sample of blood. Source of these receptors: a person in their 40s with breast cancer. The CDR3 runs from the conserved cysteine through the conserved F or W. The D gene is left open where the match is weak. Clone size is shown for a subset of rows, as once, few, many or a class of expanded clone.

TRBV5-1,TRBJ1-1,.,.,TGCGCCAGCAGCTCTTACGGGGGAGACACTGAAGCTTTCTTT,CASSSYGGDTEAFF
TRBV9,TRBJ2-1,.,.,TGTGCCAGCAGCCCGCCTCTTTTGGGAGATTACAATGAGCAGTTCTTC,CASSPPLLGDYNEQFF
TRBV10-3,TRBJ2-3,.,.,TGTGCCATCAGTCGAGAGGGCCCGGTCACAGATACGCAGTATTTT,CAISREGPVTDTQYF
TRBV9,TRBJ2-3,.,.,TGTGCCAGCAGCGCCCCGGGCGCGTACACAGATACGCAGTATTTT,CASSAPGAYTDTQYF
TRBV28,TRBJ2-3,.,.,TGTGCCAGCACAATAGGGGGGACGCAGTATTTT,CASTIGGTQYF
TRBV11-2,TRBJ1-4,.,TRBD1,TGTGCCAGCAGCAAGGGTGGGACAGTCAATGAAAAACTGTTTTTT,CASSKGGTVNEKLFF
TRBV7-7,TRBJ2-1,.,TRBD2,TGTGCTAGCAGCCCTAGCGGGAGGGGGGTCCATGAGCAGTTCTTC,CASSPSGRGVHEQFF
TRBV6-5,TRBJ2-3,.,.,TGTGCCAGCAGTCAAAACACAGATACGCAGTATTTT,CASSQNTDTQYF
TRBV18,TRBJ1-5,.,TRBD1,TGTGCCAGCTCACCCGGACAGGGGCAAAATCAGCCCCAGCATTTT,CASSPGQGQNQPQHF
TRBV30,TRBJ1-5,.,.,TGTGCCTGGAGTGTACAGAACAATCAGCCCCAGCATTTT,CAWSVQNNQPQHF
TRBV28,TRBJ1-2,.,TRBD1,TGTGCCAGCAGTCGCCCGGGACAGATAAGCTATGGCTACACCTTC,CASSRPGQISYGYTF
TRBV6-6,TRBJ2-7,.,.,TGTGCCAGCAGTTACTCGGGAGGGGGCTACGAGCAGTACTTC,CASSYSGGGYEQYF
TRBV6-5,TRBJ2-3,few,.,TGTGCCAGCAGTTTCGGAAGGGGAGATACGCAGTATTTT,CASSFGRGDTQYF
TRBV6-5,TRBJ2-5,.,.,TGTGCCAGCAGTTACTCGCGTGTTCACCATCAAGAGACCCAGTACTTC,CASSYSRVHHQETQYF
TRBV6-5,TRBJ2-3,.,.,TGTGCCAGCCAAATTTCTAGCAAAAAGTATTTT,CASQISSKKYF
TRBV4-1,TRBJ1-1,few,.,TGCGCCAGCAGCCGGGATATTGGGGTGAACACTGAAGCTTTCTTT,CASSRDIGVNTEAFF
TRBV6-4,TRBJ2-2,.,TRBD2,TGTGCCAGCAGTGACTCTGGTAGCGGGAGCACCGGGGAGCTGTTTTTT,CASSDSGSGSTGELFF
TRBV28,TRBJ2-3,.,.,TGTGCCAGCAGTTTACCCCAGGGAGGCGCAGATACGCAGTATTTT,CASSLPQGGADTQYF
TRBV19,TRBJ1-3,few,.,TGTGCCAGTAGGCCCATCGGATACACGGGAAATGGAAACACCATATATTTT,CASRPIGYTGNGNTIYF
TRBV4-2,TRBJ1-1,.,.,TGTGCCAGCAGCCAAGATCCTCTCAGGGACACTGAAGCTTTCTTT,CASSQDPLRDTEAFF
TRBV19,TRBJ1-4,.,TRBD1,TGTGCCAGTAGTAAGATCGGGACAGGGGTCGAAAAACTGTTTTTT,CASSKIGTGVEKLFF
TRBV13,TRBJ2-3,.,TRBD2,TGTGCCAGCAGCTTCGGGACTAGCGGGATTACAGATACGCAGTATTTT,CASSFGTSGITDTQYF
TRBV4-1,TRBJ2-2,.,.,TGCGCCAGCAGCCCTTGGGGCGGTCTGGTCACCGGGGAGCTGTTTTTT,CASSPWGGLVTGELFF
TRBV6-4,TRBJ2-2,.,.,TGTGCCAGCAGTGACGGCTGGACCGGGGAGCTGTTTTTT,CASSDGWTGELFF
TRBV28,TRBJ2-7,.,.,TGTGCCAGCAGTACTTCCCCCGGGTCCGAGCAGTACTTC,CASSTSPGSEQYF
TRBV30,TRBJ1-2,.,.,TGTGCCTGGAGTACCGGGACGGCGTCGGGCTATGGCTACACCTTC,CAWSTGTASGYGYTF
TRBV7-9,TRBJ1-5,.,.,TGTGCCAGCAGCTTAGAGTTGGGGCGGCCCCAGCATTTT,CASSLELGRPQHF
TRBV6-1,TRBJ1-4,.,.,TGTGCCAGCAGTGCCCTGGGGTGGGAGAGGTCGAATGAAAAACTGTTTTTT,CASSALGWERSNEKLFF
TRBV29-1,TRBJ2-1,once,.,TGCAGCGTTGAGGTCCGGATGAATGAGCAGTTCTTC,CSVEVRMNEQFF
TRBV25-1,TRBJ2-2,.,TRBD2,TGTGCCAGCAGTGAATCAGGACTAGCGGGAGACACCGGGGAGCTGTTTTTT,CASSESGLAGDTGELFF
TRBV7-3,TRBJ2-2,.,.,TGTGCCAGCAGCTTATACGGGAGTCCCACCGGGGAGCTGTTTTTT,CASSLYGSPTGELFF